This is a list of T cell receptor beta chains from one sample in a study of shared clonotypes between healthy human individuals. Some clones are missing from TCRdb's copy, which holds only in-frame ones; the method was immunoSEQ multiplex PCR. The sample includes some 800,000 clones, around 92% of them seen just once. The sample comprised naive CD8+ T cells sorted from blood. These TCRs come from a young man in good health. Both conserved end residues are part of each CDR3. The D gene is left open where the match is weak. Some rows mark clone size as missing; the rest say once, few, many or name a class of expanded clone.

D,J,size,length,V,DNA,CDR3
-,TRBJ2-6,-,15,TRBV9,TGTGCCAGCAGCGTAGATGGGTCTGGGGCCAACGTCCTGACTTTC,CASSVDGSGANVLTF
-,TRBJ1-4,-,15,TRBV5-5,TGTGCCAGCAGCTTGTGGGGGCAAGGGAATGAAAAACTGTTTTTT,CASSLWGQGNEKLFF
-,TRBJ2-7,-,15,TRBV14,TGTGCCAGCAGCCACTTGGAGCAGGGTCCCTACGAGCAGTACTTC,CASSHLEQGPYEQYF
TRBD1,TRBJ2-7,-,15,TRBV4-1,TGCGCCAGCAGCCAATCGACAGGGTTCTCCTACGAGCAGTACTTC,CASSQSTGFSYEQYF
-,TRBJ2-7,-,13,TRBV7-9,TGTGCCAGCAGTCATCCCCTCTCCTACGAGCAGTACTTC,CASSHPLSYEQYF
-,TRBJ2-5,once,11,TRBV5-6,TGTGCCAGCAGCTTGGCAAGAGACCAGTACTTC,CASSLARDQYF
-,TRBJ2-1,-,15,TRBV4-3,TGCGCCAGCAGCCAAGAGGGGACACTTTACAATGAGCAGTTCTTC,CASSQEGTLYNEQFF
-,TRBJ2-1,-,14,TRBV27,TGTGCCAGCAGTTCCGTCAGCACCTACAATGAGCAGTTCTTC,CASSSVSTYNEQFF
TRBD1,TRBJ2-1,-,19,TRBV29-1,TGCAGCGTTACCCGTGGACAGGGGGTTCACCAGAGCTCCTACAATGAGCAGTTCTTC,CSVTRGQGVHQSSYNEQFF
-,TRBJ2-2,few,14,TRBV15,TGTGCCACCAGCAGAGATCGGAACACCGGGGAGCTGTTTTTT,CATSRDRNTGELFF
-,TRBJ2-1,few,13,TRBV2,TGTGCCAGCAGGGGCAACTCCTACAATGAGCAGTTCTTC,CASRGNSYNEQFF
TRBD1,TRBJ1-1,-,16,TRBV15,TGTGCCACCAGCAGAGGTTTGTCGGCAGGGGGCACTGAAGCTTTCTTT,CATSRGLSAGGTEAFF
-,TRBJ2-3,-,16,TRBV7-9,TGTGCCAGCAGCTTCGGCGGGGGCTCTACACAAGATACGCAGTATTTT,CASSFGGGSTQDTQYF